This T cell receptor beta chain was identified during a study of OX40 agonist ivuxolimab in advanced cancers. The overall study: Ivuxolimab, which is an agonistic anti-OX40 (CD134) antibody, was administered to the patients.

Study results and limitations: Nonresponders, in some cases, also had low normalized T-cell clonal expansion. Within 6 weeks, CD4+ and CD8+ blood T cells expanded clonally at 0.1 to 3.0 mg/kg.

About this clone itself: Its matching antigen is unknown.

Method: immunoSEQ multiplex PCR; TCRdb's copy keeps in-frame clones and lacks some. The sample lists about 26,000 clones, more than 70% occurring once. The length of the CDR3 is 15 residues. The germline gives CDR1 MNHEY, CDR2 SVGAGI. With V trimmed by 7 bases and J by 3 bases, 10 bases remained unmatched. The chain employs TRBV6-5 and TRBJ1-2, with 8 positions matching TRBD1. This sequence originates from an adult with an advanced solid tumor such as melanoma, head and neck, liver or kidney cancer. Source: CD4+ or CD8+ T cells sorted from blood, taken in a trial of the OX40 agonist ivuxolimab. DNA of the CDR3: TGTGCCAGCACAGGGGGCGACACCCCGTACTATGGCTACACCTTC. Residues: CASTGGDTPYYGYTF.